The text below deals with one T cell receptor (beta chain). Antigen unknown. One entry per CDR3 protein, called by TCRdb with MiXCR from the 5' RACE reads. Of 700,000 or so distinct CDR3 sequences listed, less than 10% are singletons. This entry belongs to a study of identical twins. Findings and limits, study-wide: Carriage of fewer insertions was seen in abundant cord blood beta clonotypes, whereas memory repertoires showed none. Those out-of-frame alpha sequences shared by twins showed an excess of low generation probability. Recombination models fit unrelated individuals' TCR alpha sharing but underestimated twins'.

Trimming took 0 bases from V and 5 from J, leaving 11 bases between them. The CDR3 is 15 residues long. CDR1 LGHNA and CDR2 YSLEER come from the germline V gene. The same data also went into a second study, on yellow fever vaccine responses in identical twins.

Sequencing was carried out using PBMCs. The clonotype comes from a woman aged 18 to 35 in good health. The J gene is TRBJ2-1, the V gene TRBV4-3; D not certain. CDR3 residues: CASSQDGVHDNEQFF. The CDR3 bases are TGCGCCAGCAGCCAAGACGGAGTTCACGACAATGAGCAGTTCTTC.